These 6 T cell receptor beta chains share one sample of origin, sequenced in a study of T-cell reconstitution after alpha-beta-depleted transplantation in children. Molecular barcoding with unique molecular identifiers was used for the TCRbeta library. TCRdb re-called the PCR reads with MiXCR, one entry per CDR3 protein. The sample lists some 600,000 distinct CDR3 sequences; roughly 15% were seen once. The specimen comprised PBMCs from the stem cell graft donor, sampled from the stem cell graft. Receptor source: a human donor who donated a stem cell graft to a child with acute myeloid leukemia.

This clonotype has a handful of counts. The CDR3 sequence is CASSQARKEVEAFF. CDR3 DNA: TGTGCCAGCAGCCAAGCTCGAAAGGAAGTTGAAGCTTTCTTT. This sequence joins TRBV3-1 and TRBJ1-1; D not resolved. The CDR3 has 14 amino acids. Trimming pared 1 base from V and 7 bases from J, leaving 13 bases between. Germline CDR1 is LGHDT and CDR2 is YNNKEL (reference sequence).

In this sample, this clonotype turned up a few times. The chain employs TRBV7-6 and TRBJ2-5; 16 bases are a match to TRBD2. The CDR3 loop spans 16 amino acids. Germline trimming cut 6 bases from V and 5 bases from J; bases unmatched to any gene: 6. Looked up from germline, CDR1 is SGHVS and CDR2 is FNYEAQ. For the CDR3, the DNA is TGTGCCAGCAGTTTGGGACTAGCGGGGGGGTATGAGACCCAGTACTTC. Translated: CASSLGLAGGYETQYF.

The V gene is TRBV12-3 or TRBV12-4, the J gene TRBJ1-1; D is undetermined. This CDR3 contains 13 residues. Trimming removed 8 bases at V and 2 bases at J, with 12 bases between. The CDR3 spells CASSSPPNTEAFF. CDR3 coding DNA: TGTGCCAGCTCATCCCCCCCTAACACTGAAGCTTTCTTT.

The sample holds many counts of this clonotype. CDR3 nucleotides: TGTGCCAGCAGTGACATAGGATACAATGAGCAGTTCTTC. Residues: CASSDIGYNEQFF. V is TRBV25-1 and J is TRBJ2-1; D unclear. The V end was cut by 3 bases, the J end by 4 bases, with 7 bases between. Per germline, CDR1 MGHDK and CDR2 SYGVNS. The CDR3 covers 13 residues.

Notes on this clonotype: The junction shows a germline mismatch at one end, possibly a read error. V and J are TRBV20-1 and TRBJ1-6; TRBD1 matches 11 bases. This CDR3 contains 16 residues. Germline V CDR1 and CDR2: DFQATT, SNEGSKA (reference sequence). The CDR3 region is CCARGQGGSYNSPLHF. The DNA of the CDR3 is TGCTGTGCTAGGGGACAGGGGGGCTCCTATAATTCACCCCTCCACTTT.

Regarding this clonotype: Germline and junction disagree at one end, which may indicate a read error. The gene calls are TRBV20-1 and TRBJ2-5; either TRBD1 or TRBD2 may supply D (6 bases each). CDR1 is DFQATT and CDR2 is SNEGSKA in the germline V gene (reference sequence). CDR3 length: 16 amino acids. This CDR3 is CCARDFRGRSQETQYF. The CDR3 bases are TGCTGTGCTAGAGATTTTAGGGGGAGGTCCCAAGAGACCCAGTACTTC.